This section outlines one T cell receptor (beta chain) sequence together with its context. This entry belongs to a study of blood T cell repertoires in COVID-19. Study-level information: The study drew acute and convalescent COVID-19 samples from the United States, Italy and Spain.

Authors' methods: Amplification from reference gene primers served as the basis for estimated nucleated cell counts. Measured with immunoSEQ multiplex PCR; TCRdb has only the in-frame clones, and not every one. Clone size and V and J calls were adopted from that table, with D and trimming inferred from the DNA. The sample has 100,000 to 130,000 clones; 88% are singletons. CDR1 is MNHEY and CDR2 is SMNVEV in the germline V gene (reference sequence). V was pared by 5 bases and J by 4 bases, with 13 bases of the junction left unmatched. The CDR3 runs 16 residues. This chain joins TRBV27 and TRBJ1-1; TRBD1 matches 7 bases. The source is a human donor in a cohort sampled during active COVID-19. Sequencing was performed on peripheral blood. The CDR3 protein is CASSPQPSQGITEAFF. CDR3 coding DNA: TGTGCCAGCAGTCCCCAGCCCTCACAGGGGATCACTGAAGCTTTCTTT.